This TCR beta chain stems from a study of blood T cell repertoires in COVID-19. The overall study: From T cells, B-cell-depleted T cells, or PBMCs came the material, which was cDNA or gDNA.

As originally analysed: Quantification of nucleated cells was approximated via reference gene primer amplification. Assay used: immunoSEQ multiplex PCR; TCRdb lists only in-frame clones, some missing. The DNA gave D and trimming, while V, J and clone size come from that table. The table lists under 250,000 clones, more than 70% of them singletons, with 3% to 4.5% in the top ten. The CDR3 runs 15 residues. Trimming cost V 1 base and J 7 bases, with 16 bases left between them. In germline, CDR1 is LGHDT, CDR2 YNNKEL (reference sequence). This clone appeared a few times. This chain connects TRBV3-1 (or the pseudogene TRBV3-2) to TRBJ1-2; D is perhaps TRBD1 (6 bases). The material sequenced was peripheral blood. The receptor was isolated from a woman of 80 years or more with acute or convalescent COVID-19. The CDR3 DNA is TGTGCCAGCAGCCAAGCTGCTAATTGGGGGCTTGGCTACACCTTC. This gives the protein CASSQAANWGLGYTF.